Listed below are T cell receptor beta chains from one sample, sequenced in a study of blood T cells in healthy people across ages. TCRdb called the 5' RACE reads again in MiXCR, with one record for every CDR3 protein. The top ten clones hold around 11% of a sample with 1.6 million or so distinct CDR3 sequences, 30% to 40% of them seen once. The sequenced material came from blood. The origin of the receptors is a woman aged 25 to 45 in good health. The CDR3 runs from the conserved cysteine through the conserved F or W. The order of the fields is J gene, D gene, clone size, V gene, CDR3 protein, CDR3 DNA. A D gene is named only where the DNA matches it firmly. Some rows mark clone size as missing; the rest say once, few, many or name a class of expanded clone.

>TRBJ2-1|-|once|TRBV2
CTSRDLAAGSYNEQFF
TGTACCAGCAGGGATCTAGCAGCCGGGTCCTACAATGAGCAGTTCTTC
>TRBJ2-1|-|few|TRBV9
CASSVAGLGYNEQFF
TGTGCCAGCAGCGTAGCGGGACTCGGTTACAATGAGCAGTTCTTC
>TRBJ2-1|-|-|TRBV29-1
CSVDNQGSGSYNEQFF
TGCAGCGTTGATAACCAGGGTAGCGGCTCCTACAATGAGCAGTTCTTC
>TRBJ2-5|-|few|TRBV7-9
CASSQRRVNGETQYF
TGTGCCAGCAGCCAACGGCGGGTTAATGGGGAGACCCAGTACTTC
>TRBJ2-5|-|few|TRBV20-1
CSDLRGAEETQYF
TGCAGTGATCTGAGGGGGGCGGAAGAGACCCAGTACTTC
>TRBJ1-2|-|few|TRBV7-3
CASNLTFPPPNYGYTF
TGTGCCAGCAACTTAACCTTCCCCCCTCCTAACTATGGCTACACCTTC
>TRBJ2-5|-|-|TRBV20-1
CSVILETQYF
TGCAGTGTAATCCTAGAGACCCAGTACTTC
>TRBJ2-3|-|-|TRBV5-1
CASSSGRAGDTQYF
TGCGCCAGCAGCTCGGGCAGGGCCGGGGATACGCAGTATTTT
>TRBJ2-3|-|few|TRBV5-6
CASSRAASTDTQYF
TGTGCCAGCAGCCGAGCAGCGAGCACAGATACGCAGTATTTT
>TRBJ2-1|-|few|TRBV5-1
CASSLVSRRGGDNEQFF
TGCGCCAGCAGCTTGGTAAGTCGACGAGGCGGGGACAATGAGCAGTTCTTC
>TRBJ1-1|-|-|TRBV24-1
CATSDSPGTEAFF
TGTGCCACCAGTGATTCCCCAGGGACTGAAGCTTTCTTT
>TRBJ1-1|-|-|TRBV9
CVSSLGGETEAFF
TGTGTCAGCAGCCTTGGGGGGGAGACTGAAGCTTTCTTT
>TRBJ2-1|TRBD2|few|TRBV20-1
CSARMGLADLRGYNEQFF
TGCAGTGCAAGGATGGGACTAGCGGACCTTCGGGGCTACAATGAGCAGTTCTTC
>TRBJ2-6|-|few|TRBV19
CASSILAGASSGANVLTF
TGTGCCAGTAGTATATTGGCAGGTGCCAGCTCTGGGGCCAACGTCCTGACTTTC
>TRBJ1-2|TRBD1|-|TRBV20-1
CSACRDRSLYGYTF
TGCAGTGCTTGCCGGGACAGGAGCCTCTATGGCTACACCTTC
>TRBJ2-5|-|-|TRBV2
CASREDYQETQYF
TGTGCCAGCAGGGAGGACTACCAAGAGACCCAGTACTTC
>TRBJ2-5|TRBD2|-|TRBV20-1
CSASSGTAAQYF
TGCAGTGCTAGTAGCGGGACCGCAGCCCAGTACTTC
>TRBJ1-5|-|once|TRBV18
CASSPTRTEVGNQPQHF
TGTGCCAGCTCACCAACCCGGACGGAGGTTGGCAATCAGCCCCAGCATTTT
>TRBJ1-6|-|few|TRBV20-1
CSAITRGYSPLHF
TGCAGTGCTATAACCCGCGGATATTCACCCCTCCACTTT
>TRBJ2-1|TRBD2|-|TRBV27
CASSFPGTSGGVSYNEQFF
TGTGCCAGCAGTTTCCCCGGGACTAGCGGGGGGGTCTCCTACAATGAGCAGTTCTTC
>TRBJ2-6|-|few|TRBV10-3
CAISGGKQDSGANVLTF
TGTGCCATCAGTGGGGGCAAACAGGACTCTGGGGCCAACGTCCTGACTTTC
>TRBJ2-6|-|few|TRBV25-1
CASSDTSSGANVLTF
TGTGCCAGCAGTGACACAAGCTCTGGGGCCAACGTCCTGACTTTC
>TRBJ1-4|-|few|TRBV9
CASSVDGGGNEKLFF
TGTGCCAGCAGCGTAGACGGAGGCGGTAATGAAAAACTGTTTTTT
>TRBJ2-7|-|many|TRBV28
CASSFSTYEQYF
TGTGCCAGCAGTTTTTCGACCTACGAGCAGTACTTC
>TRBJ2-1|-|few|TRBV27
CASSFSMGEAYNEQFF
TGTGCCAGCAGTTTTTCGATGGGGGAGGCCTACAATGAGCAGTTCTTC